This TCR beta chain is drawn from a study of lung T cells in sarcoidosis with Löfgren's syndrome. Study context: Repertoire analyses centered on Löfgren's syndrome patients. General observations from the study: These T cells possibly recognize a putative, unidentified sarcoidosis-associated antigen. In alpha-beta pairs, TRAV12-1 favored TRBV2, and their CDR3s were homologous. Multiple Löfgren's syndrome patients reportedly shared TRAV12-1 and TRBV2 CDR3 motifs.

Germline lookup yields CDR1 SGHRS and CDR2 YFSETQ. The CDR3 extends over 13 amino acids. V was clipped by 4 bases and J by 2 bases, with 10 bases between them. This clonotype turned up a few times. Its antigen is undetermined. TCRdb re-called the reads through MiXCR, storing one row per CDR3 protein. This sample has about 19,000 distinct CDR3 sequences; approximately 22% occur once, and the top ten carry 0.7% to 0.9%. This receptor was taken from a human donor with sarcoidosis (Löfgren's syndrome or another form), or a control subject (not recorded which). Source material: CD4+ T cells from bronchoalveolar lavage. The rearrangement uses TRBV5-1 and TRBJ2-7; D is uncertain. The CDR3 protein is CASSLTITYEQYF. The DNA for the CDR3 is TGCGCCAGCAGCCTCACTATAACCTACGAGCAGTACTTC. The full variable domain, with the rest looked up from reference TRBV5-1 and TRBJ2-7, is KAGVTQTPRYLIKTRGQQVTLSCSPISGHRSVSWYQQTPGQGLQFLFEYFSETQRNKGNFPGRFSGRQFSNSRSEMNVSTLELGDSALYLCASSLTITYEQYFGPGTRLTVT.